A selection of T cell receptor beta chains follows, all from one sample in a study of OX40 agonist ivuxolimab in advanced cancers. Repertoires were generated with immunoSEQ multiplex PCR, while TCRdb's copy carries only in-frame clones and drops some. The sample holds 99,000 or so clones, less than 85% seen once. This specimen was CD4+ or CD8+ T cells sorted from blood, taken in a trial of the OX40 agonist ivuxolimab. The receptors derive from an adult with an advanced solid tumor such as melanoma, head and neck, liver or kidney cancer. CDR3s include the opening cysteine and the closing phenylalanine or tryptophan. D genes are given only for firm matches. A clone size is listed for some rows: how often the clone was seen (once, few, many), or a class if it is expanded.

v_gene	d_gene	j_gene	abundance	CDR3aa	CDR3nt
TRBV2	.	TRBJ2-5	.	CASRGSRETQYF	TGTGCCAGCCGGGGTTCACGGGAGACCCAGTACTTC
TRBV15	.	TRBJ1-4	.	CATSRRPAGAPSTNEKLFF	TGTGCCACCAGCAGAAGGCCTGCAGGGGCCCCGTCAACTAATGAAAAACTGTTTTTT
TRBV10-3	TRBD1	TRBJ2-7	.	CAISEPGQMKYEQYF	TGTGCCATCAGTGAGCCGGGACAGATGAAATACGAGCAGTACTTC
TRBV29-1	TRBD1	TRBJ2-1	once	CSVEEGGWGNEQFF	TGCAGCGTTGAAGAAGGGGGCTGGGGCAATGAGCAGTTCTTC
TRBV6-5	TRBD1	TRBJ1-2	.	CASSLTGDYGYTF	TGTGCCAGCAGCCTAACAGGGGACTATGGCTACACCTTC
TRBV5-1	.	TRBJ1-5	.	CASSFEGEGQPQHF	TGCGCCAGCAGCTTTGAAGGGGAAGGTCAGCCCCAGCATTTT
TRBV25-1	TRBD2	TRBJ2-2	.	CATGEGGTGELFF	TGTGCTACCGGGGAGGGCGGCACCGGGGAGCTGTTTTTT
TRBV11-2	TRBD2	TRBJ2-7	.	CASSPLWTSAYEQYF	TGTGCCAGCAGCCCACTCTGGACTAGCGCCTACGAGCAGTACTTC
TRBV5-1	.	TRBJ2-4	.	CASSLGGESRDIQYF	TGCGCCAGCAGCTTGGGCGGTGAAAGCCGGGACATTCAGTACTTC
TRBV30	.	TRBJ1-6	.	CAWSVLSVGPYNSPLHF	TGTGCCTGGAGTGTACTCTCAGTAGGTCCCTATAATTCACCCCTCCACTTT
TRBV2	TRBD2	TRBJ2-4	.	CASRAIAGGRSFIQYF	TGTGCCAGCAGGGCTATAGCGGGGGGGCGGAGTTTCATTCAGTACTTC
TRBV2	TRBD2	TRBJ2-3	.	CASSDTSGRTTSTDTQYF	TGTGCCAGCAGTGATACTAGCGGGAGAACTACTAGCACAGATACGCAGTATTTT
TRBV4-2	TRBD2	TRBJ2-1	.	CASSRGLAGGSSSYNEQFF	TGTGCCAGCAGCCGGGGACTAGCGGGGGGTTCGAGCTCCTACAATGAGCAGTTCTTC
TRBV7-2	TRBD2	TRBJ2-2	.	CASSLGLAGGRSTGELFF	TGTGCCAGCAGCCTCGGACTAGCGGGGGGGCGCAGCACCGGGGAGCTGTTTTTT
TRBV29-1	.	TRBJ1-1	.	CSFFPGVTEAFF	TGCAGCTTCTTCCCGGGGGTCACTGAAGCTTTCTTT
TRBV9	.	TRBJ1-2	.	CASSVEASSYGYTF	TGTGCCAGCAGCGTAGAAGCCAGTTCCTATGGCTACACCTTC